The 17 T cell receptor beta chains below come from one sample, sequenced in a study of identical twins. One entry per CDR3 protein results from TCRdb running MiXCR on the 5' RACE reads. Of hundreds of thousands of distinct CDR3 sequences in the sample, 9% to 15% are singletons; the top ten hold just over 7%. Separately, the same data were catalogued under a study of yellow fever vaccine responses in identical twins.

Sequenced input: CD8+ T cells sorted from blood. These receptors all stem from a young woman in good health.

J is TRBJ2-7 and V is TRBV9; D not resolved. Trimming stripped 4 bases from V and 5 bases from J, with 13 bases between. The CDR3 loop spans 13 amino acids. The germline V gene has CDR1 SGDLS and CDR2 YYNGEE. The CDR3 region has the DNA TGTGCCAGCAGCTCACCCGAGAGACACGAGCAGTACTTC. Its translation is CASSSPERHEQYF.

This clonotype showed up just a few times. V gene TRBV6-1 combines with J gene TRBJ2-6; D uncertain. Looked up from germline, CDR1 is MNHNS and CDR2 is SASEGT. This CDR3 region has 12 residues. V lost 10 bases to trimming and J lost 0 bases, with 4 bases between them. The CDR3 is CATNSGANVLTF. The CDR3 coding sequence is TGTGCCACCAACTCTGGGGCCAACGTCCTGACTTTC.

This clonotype was recorded a few times. The CDR3 loop reads CASSPGQGSNQPQHF. The CDR3 DNA is TGTGCCAGCAGTCCGGGACAGGGTAGCAATCAGCCCCAGCATTTT. V usage is TRBV27 and J usage is TRBJ1-5, with 9 bases fitting TRBD1. The ends lost 5 bases at V and 0 bases at J; junction bases unmatched: 2. Germline loops: CDR1 MNHEY, CDR2 SMNVEV (reference sequence). There are 15 residues in the CDR3.

This clonotype was observed a handful of times. The chain's CDR3 is CASSVSHNREQYV. The DNA for the CDR3 is TGTGCCAGCAGCGTGTCCCATAATCGCGAGCAGTACGTC. The J gene is TRBJ2-7, the V gene TRBV12-3 or TRBV12-4, with D unclear. V was clipped by 6 bases and J by 6 bases, with 15 bases between them. This CDR3 comprises 13 residues.

The table lists this clonotype with a few counts. This sequence joins TRBV6-1 and TRBJ1-1; TRBD1 agrees at 7 bases. V shed 6 bases, J shed 3 bases, and the junction held 7 bases outside the gene matches. The CDR3 runs 14 residues. Per germline, CDR1 MNHNS and CDR2 SASEGT. This chain's CDR3 is CASSPDRADTEAFF. The CDR3 region has the DNA TGTGCCAGCAGCCCTGACAGGGCCGACACTGAAGCTTTCTTT.

In its sample, this clonotype was seen many times. The CDR3 DNA reads as TGTGCCAGCAGTTACGAGAGCTCCTACAATGAGCAGTTCTTC. Residues: CASSYESSYNEQFF. The gene calls are TRBV6-5 and TRBJ2-1; D unclear. CDR3 length: 14 residues. Trimming took 2 bases from V and 0 from J, leaving 5 bases between them. CDR1 is MNHEY and CDR2 is SVGAGI in the germline V gene.

This clonotype showed up just a few times. The chain recombines TRBV3-1 with TRBJ2-1; D may be TRBD2 (6 bases). Germline V gene data show CDR1 as LGHDT and CDR2 as YNNKEL (reference sequence). Trimming removed 4 bases at V and 0 bases at J, with 13 bases between. The CDR3 has 16 residues. The CDR3 nucleotides are TGTGCCAGCAGCCCTTTAGCGGACCTCTCCTACAATGAGCAGTTCTTC. Translating gives CASSPLADLSYNEQFF.

This clonotype was picked up a small number of times. The CDR3, as DNA: TGTGCCAGCAGCTTTGACCGACTAGCAGGGATCTACGAGCAGTACGTC. Translation: CASSFDRLAGIYEQYV. The genes are TRBV5-5 and TRBJ2-7, with 7 nucleotides matching TRBD2. Unmatched junction bases numbered 11, after V lost 2 bases and J lost 3 bases. This CDR3 has 16 amino acids. Germline V gene sequence: CDR1 SGHKS, CDR2 YYEKEE (reference sequence).

The chain is built from TRBV7-2 and TRBJ2-7; 7 positions match TRBD1. The V gene end was trimmed by 1 base and the J gene end by 4 bases; junction bases not matched to a gene: 4. This CDR3 is built from 14 residues. The germline gives CDR1 SGHTA, CDR2 FQGNSA. As DNA, the CDR3 is TGTGCCAGCAGCTTAGGGGGCAGGGGGTACGAGCAGTACGTC. It is translated as CASSLGGRGYEQYV.

This rearrangement joins TRBV6-1 to TRBJ2-5; 10 bases are a match to TRBD1. V trimming: 10 bases; J trimming: 2 bases; junction bases outside the gene matches: 10. This CDR3 is built from 15 residues. Germline V gives CDR1 MNHNS, CDR2 SASEGT. The CDR3 loop reads CAISLLDRGQETQYF. The CDR3 nucleotides read TGTGCCATCAGCCTATTGGACAGGGGGCAAGAGACCCAGTACTTC.

The chain recombines TRBV28 with TRBJ1-1; TRBD1 is a possible D gene (5 bases). V was clipped by 7 bases and J by 3 bases, with 15 bases between them. Germline V gives CDR1 MDHEN, CDR2 SYDVKM. This CDR3 has 14 amino acids. In DNA, the CDR3 is TGTGCCAGCACCTACAGGATGGGGGACACTGAAGCTTTCTTT. As protein: CASTYRMGDTEAFF.

The V and J genes are TRBV7-8 and TRBJ2-7; 10 nucleotides match TRBD2. CDR3 size: 15 residues. V gave up 5 bases and J gave up 7 bases; unmatched junction bases: 11. The germline V gene has CDR1 SGHVS and CDR2 FQNEAQ. CDR3 loop: CASSPGTSALGEQYF. The CDR3 DNA follows: TGTGCCAGCAGCCCCGGGACTAGCGCCCTGGGGGAGCAGTACTTC.

The chain has TRBV29-1 and TRBJ2-1; D gene unclear. The CDR3 loop spans 16 amino acids. The germline CDR1 and CDR2 sequences are SQVTM and ANQGSEA. V lost 0 bases, J lost 1 base, and 13 bases lay in between. CDR3 amino acids: CSVEERGSPSYNEQFF. Written as DNA, the CDR3 is TGCAGCGTTGAAGAGAGAGGTAGCCCTTCCTACAATGAGCAGTTCTTC.

The chain uses TRBV11-1 and TRBJ2-3; 14 nucleotides agree with TRBD2. Trimming cost V 4 bases and J 2 bases; bases outside gene matches: 11. Germline V gene sequence: CDR1 SGHAT, CDR2 FQDESV (reference sequence). CDR3 size: 19 residues. DNA of the CDR3: TGTGCCAGCAGCTCCCTGACTAGCGGGGGGGGGGAAGTCACAGATACGCAGTATTTT. The encoded protein is CASSSLTSGGGEVTDTQYF.

The chain uses TRBV4-1 and TRBJ1-2; D uncertain. CDR1 is MGHRA, CDR2 YSYEKL, per germline. There are 15 residues in the CDR3. Trimming cost V 0 bases and J 6 bases, with 14 bases left between them. CDR3 loop: CASSQDIFELDGYTF. CDR3 DNA: TGCGCCAGCAGCCAAGACATCTTCGAATTGGATGGCTACACCTTC.

The rearrangement joins TRBV27 to TRBJ2-3; 11 positions match TRBD2. CDR3 length: 15 amino acids. The V gene end was trimmed by 8 bases and the J gene end by 2 bases; junction bases not matched to a gene: 6. CDR1 is MNHEY, CDR2 SMNVEV, per germline (reference sequence). CDR3: CASRATSGITDTQYF. CDR3 bases: TGTGCCAGCCGGGCGACTAGCGGGATCACAGATACGCAGTATTTT.

Only a few counts were recorded for this clonotype. This chain joins TRBV29-1 and TRBJ2-1, with D perhaps matching TRBD2 (6 bases). CDR1 is SQVTM, CDR2 ANQGSEA, per germline. V dropped 4 bases and J dropped 7 bases, with 14 bases sitting between them. The CDR3 is 13 amino acids. DNA for the CDR3: TGCAGCGTTGTTGGGGGGAACTTTAATGAGCAGTTCTTC. It codes for CSVVGGNFNEQFF.